The rows below give T cell receptor beta chains drawn from one sample of a study of T cell clonotyping in hematopoietic cell transplantation. The table came from immunoSEQ multiplex PCR; TCRdb's copy has only in-frame clones and leaves some out. In the table there are roughly 11,000 clones, approximately 92% of which are singletons. The source material was peripheral blood mononuclear cells. These receptors were taken from a human donor who either received an allogeneic hematopoietic cell transplant for a myeloid malignancy or was a related donor (not recorded which). Some clones in this sample may be carry-over from other donors' samples. Both conserved end residues are part of each CDR3. D genes are given only for firm matches. Clone size appears in some rows only: once, few, many, or a class for an expanded clone.

j_gene: TRBJ2-7
d_gene: NA
v_gene: TRBV5-6
abundance: NA
CDR3aa: CASSLYGTRDEQYF
CDR3nt: TGTGCCAGCAGCTTGTACGGGACTCGGGACGAGCAGTACTTC

j_gene: TRBJ1-2
d_gene: NA
v_gene: TRBV19
abundance: NA
CDR3aa: CASMGDIRNYGYTF
CDR3nt: TGTGCCAGTATGGGGGACATACGTAACTATGGCTACACCTTC

j_gene: TRBJ1-1
d_gene: NA
v_gene: TRBV10-3
abundance: NA
CDR3aa: CAISTAEREAFF
CDR3nt: TGTGCCATCAGTACGGCGGAGCGGGAAGCTTTCTTT

j_gene: TRBJ1-1
d_gene: NA
v_gene: TRBV6-5
abundance: NA
CDR3aa: CASSGKVRNTEAFF
CDR3nt: TGTGCCAGCAGTGGAAAGGTCAGGAACACTGAAGCTTTCTTT

j_gene: TRBJ1-4
d_gene: NA
v_gene: TRBV27
abundance: NA
CDR3aa: CASSLRAATNEKLFF
CDR3nt: TGTGCCAGCAGTTTACGAGCAGCAACTAATGAAAAACTGTTTTTT

j_gene: TRBJ1-2
d_gene: NA
v_gene: TRBV7-8
abundance: once
CDR3aa: CASSPHRPVGRDGGYTF
CDR3nt: TGTGCCAGCAGCCCCCATCGGCCCGTAGGGAGGGACGGTGGCTACACCTTC

j_gene: TRBJ2-4
d_gene: NA
v_gene: TRBV5-4
abundance: NA
CDR3aa: CASSDTGLNIQYF
CDR3nt: TGTGCCAGCAGCGATACAGGTTTAAACATTCAGTACTTC

j_gene: TRBJ2-7
d_gene: NA
v_gene: TRBV6-1
abundance: NA
CDR3aa: CASSDTGTWRYEQYF
CDR3nt: TGTGCCAGCAGTGATACAGGGACGTGGCGCTACGAGCAGTACTTC

j_gene: TRBJ2-3
d_gene: TRBD2
v_gene: TRBV7-2
abundance: NA
CDR3aa: CASSLARLAGVSGDTQYF
CDR3nt: TGTGCCAGCAGCTTAGCGAGGCTAGCGGGGGTTAGCGGAGATACGCAGTATTTT

j_gene: TRBJ1-2
d_gene: TRBD1
v_gene: TRBV9
abundance: NA
CDR3aa: CASSVEGQGGYGYTF
CDR3nt: TGTGCCAGCAGCGTAGAGGGACAGGGGGGATATGGCTACACCTTC

j_gene: TRBJ1-2
d_gene: TRBD1
v_gene: TRBV27
abundance: NA
CDR3aa: CASSSLTGATGGYTF
CDR3nt: TGTGCCAGCAGTTCCCTGACAGGGGCCACGGGAGGCTACACCTTC

j_gene: TRBJ1-6
d_gene: NA
v_gene: TRBV5-5
abundance: once
CDR3aa: CASTYQNSPLHF
CDR3nt: TGTGCCAGCACCTACCAAAATTCACCCCTCCACTTT

j_gene: TRBJ2-2
d_gene: NA
v_gene: TRBV4-3
abundance: NA
CDR3aa: CASSQGSGFDTGELFF
CDR3nt: TGCGCCAGCAGCCAAGGGAGCGGTTTTGACACCGGGGAGCTGTTTTTT

j_gene: TRBJ2-7
d_gene: NA
v_gene: TRBV10-3
abundance: NA
CDR3aa: CAISALSYEQYF
CDR3nt: TGTGCCATCAGTGCACTCTCCTACGAGCAGTACTTC

j_gene: TRBJ1-3
d_gene: TRBD1
v_gene: TRBV5-1
abundance: NA
CDR3aa: CASSSGQGSANTIYF
CDR3nt: TGCGCCAGCAGCTCCGGACAGGGCTCGGCAAACACCATATATTTT

j_gene: TRBJ2-5
d_gene: TRBD2
v_gene: TRBV27
abundance: NA
CDR3aa: CASSLWTSGGQETQYF
CDR3nt: TGTGCCAGCAGTCTCTGGACTAGCGGGGGGCAAGAGACCCAGTACTTC

j_gene: TRBJ2-1
d_gene: TRBD1
v_gene: TRBV4-3
abundance: once
CDR3aa: CASSQDRTGTQSSYNEQFF
CDR3nt: TGCGCCAGCAGCCAAGATAGGACAGGGACCCAAAGCTCCTACAATGAGCAGTTCTTC

j_gene: TRBJ2-2
d_gene: NA
v_gene: TRBV7-9
abundance: NA
CDR3aa: CASSSNMPNTGELFF
CDR3nt: TGTGCCAGCAGCTCAAACATGCCGAACACCGGGGAGCTGTTTTTT

j_gene: TRBJ1-1
d_gene: NA
v_gene: TRBV7-9
abundance: NA
CDR3aa: CASSVQGTTEAFF
CDR3nt: TGTGCCAGCAGCGTTCAAGGGACGACTGAAGCTTTCTTT

j_gene: TRBJ1-6
d_gene: NA
v_gene: TRBV30
abundance: NA
CDR3aa: CAWSAGANSPLHF
CDR3nt: TGTGCCTGGAGTGCCGGAGCCAATTCACCCCTCCACTTT

j_gene: TRBJ1-1
d_gene: NA
v_gene: TRBV29-1
abundance: NA
CDR3aa: CSVGNGINTEAFF
CDR3nt: TGCAGCGTCGGAAATGGAATAAACACTGAAGCTTTCTTT

j_gene: TRBJ2-2
d_gene: NA
v_gene: TRBV6-5
abundance: NA
CDR3aa: CASRDLNTGELFF
CDR3nt: TGTGCCAGCAGAGACCTGAACACCGGGGAGCTGTTTTTT

j_gene: TRBJ2-1
d_gene: NA
v_gene: TRBV12-5
abundance: NA
CDR3aa: CASGSGTPRRNEQFF
CDR3nt: TGTGCTAGTGGCTCTGGGACCCCCAGGCGGAATGAGCAGTTCTTC

j_gene: TRBJ1-5
d_gene: NA
v_gene: TRBV6-1
abundance: once
CDR3aa: CASSEIRRDQPQHF
CDR3nt: TGTGCCAGCAGTGAAATAAGGAGGGATCAGCCCCAGCATTTT

j_gene: TRBJ1-6
d_gene: TRBD1
v_gene: TRBV6-5
abundance: NA
CDR3aa: CASSYSGRGLSPLHF
CDR3nt: TGTGCCAGCAGTTACTCCGGTAGGGGGCTTTCACCCCTCCACTTT

j_gene: TRBJ1-2
d_gene: NA
v_gene: TRBV7-3
abundance: once
CDR3aa: CASSLTPGPSYGYTF
CDR3nt: TGTGCCAGCAGCTTAACCCCCGGTCCTTCCTATGGCTACACCTTC

j_gene: TRBJ2-7
d_gene: NA
v_gene: TRBV5-1
abundance: NA
CDR3aa: CASSLATQVDYEQYF
CDR3nt: TGCGCCAGCAGCTTGGCCACACAGGTTGACTACGAGCAGTACTTC

j_gene: TRBJ2-1
d_gene: NA
v_gene: TRBV2
abundance: once
CDR3aa: CASDSYSYNEQFF
CDR3nt: TGTGCCAGCGACAGCTACTCCTACAATGAGCAGTTCTTC

j_gene: TRBJ2-5
d_gene: NA
v_gene: TRBV11-1
abundance: NA
CDR3aa: CASSLMVETQYF
CDR3nt: TGTGCCAGCAGCTTAATGGTGGAGACCCAGTACTTC

j_gene: TRBJ1-2
d_gene: NA
v_gene: TRBV2
abundance: NA
CDR3aa: CASSESGVGYTF
CDR3nt: TGTGCCAGCAGTGAGTCGGGGGTGGGCTACACCTTC

j_gene: TRBJ2-3
d_gene: NA
v_gene: TRBV2
abundance: NA
CDR3aa: CASSEGYGASTDTQYF
CDR3nt: TGTGCCAGCAGTGAAGGGTACGGGGCGAGCACAGATACGCAGTATTTT

j_gene: TRBJ2-7
d_gene: NA
v_gene: TRBV7-2
abundance: once
CDR3aa: CASSLVGHRGVDEQYF
CDR3nt: TGTGCCAGCAGCTTAGTCGGACACCGTGGAGTTGACGAGCAGTACTTC

j_gene: TRBJ2-3
d_gene: NA
v_gene: TRBV6-6
abundance: NA
CDR3aa: CASSYSTFTDTQYF
CDR3nt: TGTGCCAGCAGTTACTCAACTTTCACAGATACGCAGTATTTT

j_gene: TRBJ1-2
d_gene: TRBD1
v_gene: TRBV2
abundance: NA
CDR3aa: CASSNRDRGGYTF
CDR3nt: TGTGCCAGCAGTAACCGGGACAGGGGTGGCTACACCTTC

j_gene: TRBJ2-7
d_gene: TRBD1
v_gene: TRBV19
abundance: NA
CDR3aa: CASTSAGQGFYEQYF
CDR3nt: TGTGCCAGTACGTCCGCGGGACAGGGCTTCTACGAGCAGTACTTC

j_gene: TRBJ2-7
d_gene: NA
v_gene: TRBV19
abundance: NA
CDR3aa: CASSIVAATPLSYEQYF
CDR3nt: TGTGCCAGTAGTATAGTCGCAGCGACTCCTCTCTCCTACGAGCAGTACTTC

j_gene: TRBJ2-3
d_gene: NA
v_gene: TRBV10-1
abundance: NA
CDR3aa: CASSEGGGTDTQYF
CDR3nt: TGCGCCAGCAGTGAGGGGGGCGGCACAGATACGCAGTATTTT

j_gene: TRBJ2-1
d_gene: TRBD2
v_gene: TRBV19
abundance: NA
CDR3aa: CASRRGLAGVSSYNEQFF
CDR3nt: TGTGCCAGTAGACGGGGACTAGCGGGGGTAAGCTCCTACAATGAGCAGTTCTTC

j_gene: TRBJ2-7
d_gene: TRBD2
v_gene: TRBV27
abundance: NA
CDR3aa: CASSLLGTSGGEQYF
CDR3nt: TGTGCCAGCAGTTTATTAGGGACTAGCGGGGGCGAGCAGTACTTC

j_gene: TRBJ1-5
d_gene: NA
v_gene: TRBV9
abundance: once
CDR3aa: CASSVLGQDNQPQHF
CDR3nt: TGTGCCAGCAGCGTTCTGGGGCAAGACAATCAGCCCCAGCATTTT

j_gene: TRBJ1-4
d_gene: TRBD1
v_gene: TRBV9
abundance: NA
CDR3aa: CASSVGGQVNEKLFF
CDR3nt: TGTGCCAGCAGCGTAGGCGGACAGGTGAATGAAAAACTGTTTTTT

j_gene: TRBJ1-1
d_gene: NA
v_gene: TRBV25-1
abundance: NA
CDR3aa: CASISPRGGLNTEAFF
CDR3nt: TGTGCCAGCATCTCCCCTCGGGGCGGGTTGAACACTGAAGCTTTCTTT

j_gene: TRBJ1-1
d_gene: NA
v_gene: TRBV27
abundance: NA
CDR3aa: CASSTTFYRKNTEAFF
CDR3nt: TGTGCCAGCAGTACTACCTTTTACAGGAAAAACACTGAAGCTTTCTTT

j_gene: TRBJ1-4
d_gene: NA
v_gene: TRBV9
abundance: NA
CDR3aa: CASSDGGARSEKLFF
CDR3nt: TGTGCCAGCAGCGATGGGGGCGCCCGAAGTGAAAAACTGTTTTTT

j_gene: TRBJ2-6
d_gene: NA
v_gene: TRBV5-1
abundance: NA
CDR3aa: CASSLSAVSGANVLTF
CDR3nt: TGCGCCAGCAGCTTGTCGGCCGTCTCTGGGGCCAACGTCCTGACTTTC

j_gene: TRBJ2-3
d_gene: NA
v_gene: TRBV4-1
abundance: once
CDR3aa: CASSQDGQGNTDTQYF
CDR3nt: TGCGCCAGCAGCCAAGATGGCCAGGGGAACACAGATACGCAGTATTTT

j_gene: TRBJ1-1
d_gene: TRBD1
v_gene: TRBV6-5
abundance: NA
CDR3aa: CATLGTENTEAFF
CDR3nt: TGTGCGACGCTTGGGACAGAGAACACTGAAGCTTTCTTT

j_gene: TRBJ2-5
d_gene: NA
v_gene: TRBV14
abundance: NA
CDR3aa: CASSQDLGQETQYF
CDR3nt: TGTGCCAGCAGCCAAGATCTGGGGCAAGAGACCCAGTACTTC

j_gene: TRBJ2-6
d_gene: NA
v_gene: TRBV11-2
abundance: NA
CDR3aa: CASSLDLGHSGANVLTF
CDR3nt: TGTGCCAGCAGCTTAGATCTAGGACACTCTGGGGCCAACGTCCTGACTTTC

j_gene: TRBJ2-3
d_gene: TRBD2
v_gene: TRBV29-1
abundance: once
CDR3aa: CSVESRAGGQFRTDTQYF
CDR3nt: TGCAGCGTCGAATCAAGAGCGGGGGGGCAGTTTCGCACAGATACGCAGTATTTT

j_gene: TRBJ2-1
d_gene: TRBD2
v_gene: TRBV19
abundance: NA
CDR3aa: CASSMGLAGPSSYNEQFF
CDR3nt: TGTGCCAGTAGTATGGGACTAGCGGGGCCTTCCTCCTACAATGAGCAGTTCTTC

j_gene: TRBJ1-5
d_gene: NA
v_gene: TRBV6-5
abundance: NA
CDR3aa: CASSYDGTNQPQHF
CDR3nt: TGTGCCAGCAGTTACGACGGTACCAATCAGCCCCAGCATTTT

j_gene: TRBJ1-2
d_gene: TRBD1
v_gene: TRBV7-2
abundance: NA
CDR3aa: CASSQGQGFFYGYTF
CDR3nt: TGTGCCAGCAGCCAAGGACAGGGGTTTTTTTATGGCTACACCTTC

j_gene: TRBJ1-1
d_gene: NA
v_gene: TRBV19
abundance: NA
CDR3aa: CASNFQGNTEAFF
CDR3nt: TGTGCCAGTAACTTTCAGGGGAACACTGAAGCTTTCTTT

j_gene: TRBJ1-1
d_gene: NA
v_gene: TRBV5-1
abundance: NA
CDR3aa: CASSARVTGNTEAFF
CDR3nt: TGCGCCAGCAGCGCTAGAGTGACAGGGAACACTGAAGCTTTCTTT

j_gene: TRBJ2-7
d_gene: NA
v_gene: TRBV5-1
abundance: once
CDR3aa: CASSLEGRQPDEQYF
CDR3nt: TGCGCCAGCAGCTTGGAAGGTCGTCAACCCGACGAGCAGTACTTC

j_gene: TRBJ1-1
d_gene: NA
v_gene: TRBV14
abundance: NA
CDR3aa: CASSQEQEVFF
CDR3nt: TGTGCCAGCAGCCAAGAGCAAGAGGTTTTCTTT

j_gene: TRBJ1-5
d_gene: NA
v_gene: TRBV10-2
abundance: NA
CDR3aa: CASSVEHRMGNQPQHF
CDR3nt: TGCGCCAGCAGTGTGGAACACCGGATGGGCAATCAGCCCCAGCATTTT

j_gene: TRBJ2-7
d_gene: NA
v_gene: TRBV6-1
abundance: NA
CDR3aa: CASTETYEQYF
CDR3nt: TGTGCCAGCACCGAGACTTACGAGCAGTACTTC

j_gene: TRBJ2-5
d_gene: NA
v_gene: TRBV9
abundance: NA
CDR3aa: CASSGRTVQETQYF
CDR3nt: TGTGCCAGCAGCGGGAGGACTGTTCAAGAGACCCAGTACTTC